This T cell receptor (beta chain) was observed in a study of blood T cell repertoires in COVID-19. Sequencing was performed with immunoSEQ multiplex PCR; in TCRdb, only in-frame clones are kept and a portion is missing. The sample records about 74,000 clones, about 91% being singletons. The CDR3 has 12 amino acids. The V end lost 8 bases, the J end lost 1 base, and 3 bases lay between the germline ends. Germline CDR1 SNHLY, CDR2 FYNNEI. The receptor comes from a woman over 75 with active or convalescent COVID-19. Sequencing was done on a sample of peripheral blood. The chain links TRBV2 to TRBJ2-6, with no clear D. DNA for the CDR3: TGTGCCAGCCGGTCTGGGGCCAACGTCCTGACTTTC. This sequence encodes CASRSGANVLTF.